The clone carrying this T cell receptor (beta chain) was seen many times. Its antigen is not identified. Looked up from germline, CDR1 is LNHDA and CDR2 is SQIVND (reference sequence). The junction had 10 bases not matched to a gene; V was cut back by 1 base and J by 8 bases. The CDR3 is made up of 16 amino acids. Sample time point: sample taken at primary tumor resection. Tumor, nontumor lung or frozen PBMC supplied whole RNA, sequenced without sorting. This entry comes from a study of spatial heterogeneity in lung cancer. Turning to the study itself: In the raw reads, each unique TCR and UMI combination was present more than ten times on average. Study-level results: TCRs found ubiquitously expanded in tumor appeared in blood more at resection than at follow-up.

Using its own MiXCR run on the 5' RACE reads, TCRdb lists one record per CDR3 protein. The profile shows roughly 48,000 distinct CDR3 sequences, approximately 10% of them singletons. The chain has TRBV19 and TRBJ2-1; TRBD2 matches at 8 bases. The sequences come from PBMCs, collected at surgery. This receptor was identified in a female donor with early-stage non-small cell lung cancer. The CDR3 bases are TGTGCCAGTAGTATAGTAAGCGGGGGAATCGGGGATGAGCAGTTCTTC. Protein sequence: CASSIVSGGIGDEQFF.